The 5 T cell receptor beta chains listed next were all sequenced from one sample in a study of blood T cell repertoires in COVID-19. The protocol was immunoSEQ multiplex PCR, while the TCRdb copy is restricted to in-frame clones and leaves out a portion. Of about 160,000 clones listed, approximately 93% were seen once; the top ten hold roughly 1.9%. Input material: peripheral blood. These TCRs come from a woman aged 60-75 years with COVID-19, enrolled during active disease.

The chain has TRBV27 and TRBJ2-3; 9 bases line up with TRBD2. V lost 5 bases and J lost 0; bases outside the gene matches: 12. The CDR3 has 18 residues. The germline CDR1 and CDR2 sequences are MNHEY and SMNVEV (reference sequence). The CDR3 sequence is CASSAWGAGGPSTDTQYF. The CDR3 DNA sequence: TGTGCCAGCAGTGCTTGGGGAGCGGGGGGCCCCAGCACAGATACGCAGTATTTT.

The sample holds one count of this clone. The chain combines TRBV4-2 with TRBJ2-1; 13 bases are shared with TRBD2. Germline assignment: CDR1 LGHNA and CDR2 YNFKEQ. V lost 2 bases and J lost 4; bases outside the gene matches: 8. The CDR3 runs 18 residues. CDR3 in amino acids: CASSQNGLAGAPYNEQFF. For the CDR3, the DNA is TGTGCCAGCAGCCAAAACGGACTAGCGGGGGCCCCATACAATGAGCAGTTCTTC.

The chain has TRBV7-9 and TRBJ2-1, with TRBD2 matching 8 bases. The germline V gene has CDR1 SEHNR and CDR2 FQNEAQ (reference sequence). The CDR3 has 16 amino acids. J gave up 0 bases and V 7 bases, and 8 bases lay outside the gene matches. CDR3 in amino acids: CASNSAGASSYNEQFF. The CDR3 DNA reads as TGTGCCAGCAACTCAGCGGGGGCGAGCTCCTACAATGAGCAGTTCTTC.

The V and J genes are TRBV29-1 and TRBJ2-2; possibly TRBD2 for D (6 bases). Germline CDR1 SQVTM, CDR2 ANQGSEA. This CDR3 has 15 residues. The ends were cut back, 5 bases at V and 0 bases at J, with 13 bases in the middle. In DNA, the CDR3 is TGCAGCGTTCGAGGAGGGACTGCGAACACCGGGGAGCTGTTTTTT. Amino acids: CSVRGGTANTGELFF.

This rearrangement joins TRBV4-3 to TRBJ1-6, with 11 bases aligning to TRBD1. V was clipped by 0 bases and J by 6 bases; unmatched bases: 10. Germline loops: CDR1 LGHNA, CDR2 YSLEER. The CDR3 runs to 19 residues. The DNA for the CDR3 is TGCGCCAGCAGCCAAGATCCCCCTGGGACAGGGGGGATTAATTCACCCCTCCACTTT. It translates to CASSQDPPGTGGINSPLHF.